This TCR beta chain was retrieved from a study of T cells in localized non-small cell lung cancer. Repertoires were generated with immunoSEQ multiplex PCR, while TCRdb's copy carries only in-frame clones and drops some. The sample lists tens of thousands of clones; about nine tenths were seen once. Study observations and caveats: In adjacent lung, a median about 50 of the top 100 tumor clones were found. Blood T cell density predicted longer survival; adjacent-lung clonality, shorter. Tumor samples were not multi-region, leaving intratumor heterogeneity unexcluded. The highest T cell clonality was in uninvolved adjacent lung, above tumor.

CDR1 is SGHTA, CDR2 FQGNSA, per germline. The junction had 8 bases not matched to a gene; V was cut back by 5 bases and J by 5 bases. The CDR3 contains 15 residues. As concerns this clone: What it binds is not known.

The source is a female donor over 55 with stage I squamous cell lung carcinoma. The sequences come from peripheral blood, collected before any cancer treatment. The V and J genes are TRBV7-2 and TRBJ2-7; 11 bases match TRBD2. The CDR3 bases are TGTGCCAGCAGCCTTATAGCGGGAGGGTTTAACGAGCAGTACTTC. Its translation: CASSLIAGGFNEQYF. The entire variable domain, with the rest obtained from reference TRBV7-2 and TRBJ2-7, is as follows: GAGVSQSPSNKVTEKGKDVELRCDPISGHTALYWYRQSLGQGLEFLIYFQGNSAPDKSGLPSDRFSAERTGGSVSTLTIQRTQQEDSAVYLCASSLIAGGFNEQYFGPGTRLTVT.